This T cell receptor (beta chain) was captured in a study of radiotherapy plus CTLA-4 blockade in lung cancer. Turning to the study itself: Of all patients, around 18% responded objectively and approximately 29% showed disease control. Study findings and constraints: Expansion of tumor-derived TCR clones was observed in blood after radiotherapy plus ipilimumab. Response, reportedly, was best predicted by interferon-beta along with early blood T cell clone dynamics.

CTLA-4 blockade with ipilimumab, together with focal radiation, was given to patients with chemo-refractory metastatic non-small-cell lung cancer. Some clones are missing from TCRdb's copy, which holds only in-frame ones; the method was immunoSEQ multiplex PCR. Altogether 70,000 to 90,000 clones are present, roughly 86% being singletons, with the ten largest covering about 0.95%. Trimming stripped 2 bases from V and 3 bases from J, with 14 bases between. This CDR3 region has 16 residues. The germline V gene encodes CDR1 MRHNA and CDR2 SNTAGT. Concerning this clone: The target antigen is unknown.

The V and J genes are TRBV6-4 and TRBJ2-4; D is perhaps TRBD1 (5 bases). The sequence was collected from a human donor with non-small cell lung cancer who had stable disease on radiotherapy plus ipilimumab. The material was peripheral blood, obtained from a patient treated with radiotherapy plus ipilimumab. CDR3 nucleotides: TGTGCCAGCAGTGACGGGGCAGCCCAAATCAAAAACATTCAGTACTTC. It translates to CASSDGAAQIKNIQYF.